These 14 T cell receptor beta chains originate from one sample sequenced in a study of CD4 T cells in relation to SARS-CoV-2 and coronaviruses. The assay was immunoSEQ multiplex PCR, and TCRdb's table has in-frame clones only and misses some. The data hold around 65,000 clones, with around 86% observed a single time. The unexposed donors gave CD4+ T cells in about 2011-2019, prior to COVID-19. The sequencing input was memory CD4+ T cells from PBMCs. The source is a human donor in good health.

The V gene is TRBV30, the J gene TRBJ1-5, with D unclear. CDR3 length: 13 amino acids. The germline V gene encodes CDR1 GTSNPN and CDR2 SVGIG (reference sequence). V lost 6 bases, J lost 6 bases, and 15 bases lay in between. CDR3 protein: CACKTQDSQPQHF. CDR3 nucleotides: TGTGCCTGCAAGACTCAGGATAGTCAGCCCCAGCATTTT.

This clone was seen only a few times. The CDR3 loop is CASSYSLTRPYEQYF. CDR3 sequence (DNA): TGTGCCAGCAGTTACTCTTTAACCCGTCCCTACGAGCAGTACTTC. The chain carries TRBV6-5 and TRBJ2-7; D is undetermined. The length of the CDR3 is 15 residues. Trimming cost V 0 bases and J 2 bases, with 11 bases left between them. Germline V gene lookup returns CDR1 MNHEY and CDR2 SVGAGI.

The chain employs TRBV3-1 (or the pseudogene TRBV3-2) and TRBJ2-7; possibly TRBD2 for D (6 bases). Germline V gives CDR1 LGHDT, CDR2 YNNKEL (reference sequence). The V gene lost 0 bases and the J gene lost 5 bases, with 11 bases spanning the gap. This CDR3 comprises 14 residues. The CDR3 DNA reads TGTGCCAGCAGCCAAGATACCGGGAGCGACGAGCAGTACTTC. This codes for CASSQDTGSDEQYF.

The chain carries TRBV13 and TRBJ2-5, with TRBD1 identical over 8 bases. V dropped 5 bases and J dropped 1; count of bases not matched to a gene: 6. Germline values: CDR1 PRHDT, CDR2 FYEKMQ (reference sequence). The CDR3 spans 15 residues. CDR3 bases: TGTGCCAGCAGCCTCCGGACAGGGACCCAAGAGACCCAGTACTTC. Amino acids: CASSLRTGTQETQYF.

The chain is built from TRBV28 and TRBJ2-7, with D perhaps matching TRBD2 (6 bases). This CDR3 has 15 residues. Per the germline V gene, CDR1 is MDHEN and CDR2 is SYDVKM. Trimming removed 3 bases at V and 0 bases at J, with 12 bases between. CDR3 in DNA: TGTGCCAGCAGTTTTAGGACTACAAGCTCCTACGAGCAGTACTTC. Amino acids: CASSFRTTSSYEQYF.

V and J are TRBV6-5 and TRBJ2-5; 11 bases align to TRBD2. CDR1 is MNHEY and CDR2 is SVGAGI in the germline V gene. With V trimmed by 2 bases and J by 4 bases, 6 bases remained unmatched. The CDR3 runs 16 residues. In nucleotides, the CDR3 is TGTGCCAGCAGTTACCCTAGCGGGGGGTCCAGAGAGACCCAGTACTTC. It specifies CASSYPSGGSRETQYF.

The gene calls are TRBV25-1 and TRBJ1-2, with a tentative D call TRBD1 (5 bases). Trimming cost V 2 bases and J 6 bases, with 16 bases left between them. The CDR3 is 15 residues long. CDR1 and CDR2 from the germline V gene are MGHDK and SYGVNS. CDR3 in amino acids: CASSESLGEGHGYTF. The CDR3 nucleotides are TGTGCCAGCAGTGAAAGCCTGGGGGAGGGTCATGGCTACACCTTC.

The V and J genes are TRBV3-1 (or the pseudogene TRBV3-2) and TRBJ2-5; 15 bases map to TRBD2. Unmatched junction bases numbered 12, after V lost 3 bases and J lost 1 base. CDR1 is LGHDT and CDR2 is YNNKEL in the germline V gene (reference sequence). There are 20 residues in the CDR3. The DNA of the CDR3 is TGTGCCAGCAGCCAGTTAACCGGGACTAGCGGGGGGCGGGCCCAAGAGACCCAGTACTTC. Its protein is CASSQLTGTSGGRAQETQYF.

The rearrangement links TRBV5-4 to TRBJ1-1; possibly TRBD1 for D (6 bases). This CDR3 has 15 amino acids. CDR1 is SGHNT, CDR2 YYREEE, per germline (reference sequence). Between the trimmed V and J ends, which lost 9 bases and 0 bases, there was a span of 18 bases. CDR3 residues: CATDTPGEMNTEAFF. The CDR3 DNA follows: TGTGCCACCGATACCCCAGGGGAAATGAACACTGAAGCTTTCTTT.

J is TRBJ1-4 and V is TRBV14; 9 bases map to TRBD1. Per germline, CDR1 SGHDN and CDR2 FVKESK. This CDR3 has 16 residues. J lost 6 bases, V lost 2 bases, and 7 bases had no gene match. The CDR3 coding sequence is TGTGCCAGCAGCCAAAGAAGGACAGGGGTAGATGAAAAACTGTTTTTT. As protein: CASSQRRTGVDEKLFF.

This chain links TRBV7-9 with TRBJ2-4; 12 bases line up with TRBD1. The V gene end was trimmed by 5 bases and the J gene end by 1 base; junction bases not matched to a gene: 9. The germline gives CDR1 SEHNR, CDR2 FQNEAQ (reference sequence). The CDR3 extends over 18 amino acids. The CDR3 nucleotides read TGTGCCAGCAGCCTAGGGACAGGGGGCGTAGAGGCCAAAAACATTCAGTACTTC. Its protein is CASSLGTGGVEAKNIQYF.

V usage is TRBV9 and J usage is TRBJ1-3; D is ambiguous. The CDR3 extends over 14 amino acids. V was cut by 0 bases and J by 5 bases, with 9 bases left in between. Germline V CDR1 and CDR2: SGDLS, YYNGEE. The CDR3 DNA is TGTGCCAGCAGCGTAGGAAATGGCAGAAACACCATATATTTT. As protein: CASSVGNGRNTIYF.

The chain carries TRBV4-3 and TRBJ1-6; 8 nucleotides match TRBD1. Trimming removed 3 bases from V and 4 bases from J; junction bases left unmatched: 11. The CDR3 is made up of 18 amino acids. CDR1 is LGHNA, CDR2 YSLEER, per germline. The CDR3 bases are TGCGCCAGCAGCCATGCACTCCCAGGGGGCCGATATAATTCACCCCTCCACTTT. Amino acids: CASSHALPGGRYNSPLHF.

The J gene is TRBJ2-3, the V gene TRBV9; tentatively, D is TRBD2 (6 bases). The CDR3 length is 15 residues. V lost 4 bases, J lost 1 base, and 13 bases lay in between. Germline CDR1 is SGDLS and CDR2 is YYNGEE. The CDR3 protein is CASSPDSSGTDTQYF. The CDR3 region has the DNA TGTGCCAGCAGCCCGGACTCTAGCGGCACAGATACGCAGTATTTT.